This T cell receptor (beta chain) was sequenced during a study of early stage breast cancer tumors. Whole-study findings and limits: Commonly generated sequences made up most enriched TCRB sequences shared between patients. In most of the 16 patients, blood comparison separated tumor from normal breast.

The V and J ends lost 6 bases and 13 bases, in that order; junction bases with no gene match: 15. The CDR3 runs to 14 residues. Germline loops: CDR1 WNHNN, CDR2 SYGVQD (reference sequence). About this clone itself: Antigen unknown.

Repertoires were generated with immunoSEQ multiplex PCR, while TCRdb's copy carries only in-frame clones and drops some. Counted here are around 53,000 clones, about nine tenths occurring once; the ten biggest clones make up approximately 5%. The sequenced sample was blood. The sequence was obtained from a person in their 70s with breast cancer. This rearrangement joins TRBV10-1 to TRBJ2-1; 7 positions agree with TRBD1. Here the CDR3 DNA reads TGCGCCAGCAGGAATGGACAGGCTTTAACCTCCCAGTTCTTC. It encodes CASRNGQALTSQFF.